The 21 T cell receptor beta chains below all came from one sample that was sequenced in a study of T cell responses to AZD1222 COVID-19 vaccine. The method was immunoSEQ multiplex PCR; TCRdb's version includes in-frame clones alone and lacks a portion of them. The sample gives about 140,000 clones, approximately 92% of which show up once; more than 5% is in the top ten. This material consisted of peripheral blood, taken on day 0 of AZD1222 vaccination. The receptors come from an adult in good health.

This chain uses TRBV27 with TRBJ1-5; tentative D call: TRBD1 (6 bases). Germline assignment: CDR1 MNHEY and CDR2 SMNVEV (reference sequence). V lost 4 bases and J lost 2, with 9 bases in between. CDR3 length: 14 residues. This chain's CDR3 is CASSSGAGNQPQHF. The CDR3, as DNA: TGTGCCAGCAGTTCGGGGGCCGGCAATCAGCCCCAGCATTTT.

The chain has TRBV19 and TRBJ1-5, with 10 bases fitting TRBD1. J was trimmed by 0 bases and V by 6 bases; bases with no gene match: 5. The CDR3 is 16 residues long. The germline CDR1 and CDR2 sequences are LNHDA and SQIVND (reference sequence). As DNA, the CDR3 is TGTGCCAGTAGACCGGGACAGGGGTATAGCAATCAGCCCCAGCATTTT. Its protein is CASRPGQGYSNQPQHF.

The chain recombines TRBV15 with TRBJ2-4; D perhaps matches TRBD1 (5 bases). From germline, CDR1 is LNHNV and CDR2 YYDKDF (reference sequence). The CDR3 extends over 18 amino acids. Trimming pared 5 bases from V and 0 bases from J, leaving 20 bases between. The CDR3 coding sequence is TGTGCCACCAGCGGCCCTGAAATAGGGGCCCTAGCCAAAAACATTCAGTACTTC. It translates to CATSGPEIGALAKNIQYF.

CDR3 nucleotides: TGCGCCAGCAGCTTAGAAGGCGGCACAGATACGCAGTATTTT. Protein product: CASSLEGGTDTQYF. The rearrangement links TRBV5-1 to TRBJ2-3; D is undetermined. CDR1 and CDR2 (germline): SGHRS, YFSETQ. This CDR3 has 14 amino acids. V lost 2 bases, J lost 1 base, and 8 bases lay in between.

The CDR3 here is CASSIRLDRTKNIQYF. The CDR3 DNA reads as TGTGCCAGCAGCATAAGACTCGACAGGACCAAAAACATTCAGTACTTC. The rearrangement joins TRBV13 to TRBJ2-4; perhaps TRBD1 as D (6 bases). This CDR3 spans 16 amino acids. CDR1 and CDR2 from the germline V gene are PRHDT and FYEKMQ (reference sequence). Trimming shortened V by 5 bases and J by 2 bases, and 16 bases separated the two germline ends.

The chain links TRBV19 to TRBJ1-2; 7 bases fit TRBD1. The CDR3 runs 15 residues. V lost 2 bases to trimming and J lost 7 bases; unmatched junction nucleotides: 10. Per germline, CDR1 LNHDA and CDR2 SQIVND (reference sequence). This chain's CDR3 is CASSIQQGLSSGYTF. CDR3 DNA: TGTGCCAGTAGTATACAACAGGGGTTAAGTTCTGGCTACACCTTC.

This clone was counted once. The rearrangement uses TRBV14 and TRBJ2-7; D remains ambiguous. Per the germline V gene, CDR1 is SGHDN and CDR2 is FVKESK. The ends were cut back, 1 base at V and 7 bases at J, with 5 bases in the middle. The CDR3 is 11 amino acids. CDR3 nucleotide sequence: TGTGCCAGCAGCCAAGGTTGGGAGCAGTACTTC. Residues: CASSQGWEQYF. Complete variable domain (other parts from reference TRBV14 and TRBJ2-7): EAGVTQFPSHSVIEKGQTVTLRCDPISGHDNLYWYRRVMGKEIKFLLHFVKESKQDESGMPNNRFLAERTGGTYSTLKVQPAELEDSGVYFCASSQGWEQYFGPGTRLTVT.

The chain recombines TRBV6-5 with TRBJ2-2; TRBD1 is a possible D gene (6 bases). This CDR3 contains 15 residues. CDR1 and CDR2 (germline): MNHEY, SVGAGI. The ends were cut back, 6 bases at V and 4 bases at J, with 15 bases in the middle. The CDR3 sequence is CASRSSTGPTGELFF. In DNA, the CDR3 is TGTGCCAGCAGGTCGTCGACAGGTCCCACCGGGGAGCTGTTTTTT.

J is TRBJ2-1 and V is TRBV18; 10 nucleotides agree with TRBD1. Germline-derived CDR1 and CDR2 are KGHSH and LQKENI. Trimming cost V 4 bases and J 3 bases; bases outside gene matches: 3. There are 15 residues in the CDR3. The CDR3 DNA is TGTGCCAGCTCACAATGGGACAGGGGCTACAATGAGCAGTTCTTC. It specifies CASSQWDRGYNEQFF.

The genes are TRBV7-2 and TRBJ2-1; 13 nucleotides line up with TRBD2. CDR1 is SGHTA and CDR2 is FQGNSA in the germline V gene. J gave up 0 bases and V 5 bases, and 10 bases lay outside the gene matches. This CDR3 is 19 amino acids long. The CDR3 is CASSPFGLAGASSYNEQFF. CDR3 sequence (DNA): TGTGCCAGCAGCCCATTTGGACTAGCGGGGGCAAGCTCCTACAATGAGCAGTTCTTC.

This clone showed up many times. This rearrangement joins TRBV6-4 to TRBJ2-3; 10 bases are a match to TRBD1. V trimming: 2 bases; J trimming: 1 base; junction bases outside the gene matches: 0. Per germline, CDR1 MRHNA and CDR2 SNTAGT. CDR3 size: 15 residues. The CDR3 DNA reads as TGTGCCAGCAGTGACGGGACAGGGGGCACAGATACGCAGTATTTT. Residues: CASSDGTGGTDTQYF.

The genes are TRBV3-1 (or the pseudogene TRBV3-2) and TRBJ2-1; a possible D gene is TRBD2 (6 bases). Trimming took 2 bases from V and 2 from J, leaving 10 bases between them. This CDR3 is 15 amino acids long. Looked up from germline, CDR1 is LGHDT and CDR2 is YNNKEL (reference sequence). The CDR3 bases are TGTGCCAGCAGCCAATGGGAGGAAACCTACAATGAGCAGTTCTTC. It encodes CASSQWEETYNEQFF.

The chain is built from TRBV5-6 and TRBJ2-7; TRBD1 matches at 7 bases. V lost 0 bases to trimming and J lost 3 bases; unmatched junction nucleotides: 3. This CDR3 region has 14 residues. Per germline, CDR1 SGHDT and CDR2 YYEEEE. In DNA, the CDR3 is TGTGCCAGCAGCTTGGGGACAGGAAACTACGAGCAGTACTTC. Its translation: CASSLGTGNYEQYF.

The chain employs TRBV29-1 and TRBJ1-1; 7 bases map to TRBD1. The CDR3 sequence is 14 residues long. J was trimmed by 8 bases and V by 7 bases; bases with no gene match: 16. Germline V gives CDR1 SQVTM, CDR2 ANQGSEA. The CDR3, as DNA: TGCAGCGCGAGGAACAGGGGAATGGGCCGGGAAGCTTTCTTT. Residues: CSARNRGMGREAFF.

The rearrangement links TRBV6-5 to TRBJ1-2; D perhaps matches TRBD1 (6 bases). V lost 8 bases and J lost 3, with 10 bases in between. This CDR3 comprises 12 residues. Germline V CDR1 and CDR2: MNHEY, SVGAGI. CDR3 nucleotide sequence: TGTGCCAGCCTGGACAGCTACTATGGCTACACCTTC. Its protein product is CASLDSYYGYTF.

V is TRBV18 and J is TRBJ1-3; unclear D gene. Trimming stripped 5 bases from V and 4 bases from J, with 18 bases between. In germline, CDR1 is KGHSH, CDR2 LQKENI. This CDR3 comprises 16 residues. The CDR3 reads CASSTGVYIGGNTIYF. CDR3 bases: TGTGCCAGCTCAACCGGGGTCTACATCGGGGGAAACACCATATATTTT.

V gene TRBV7-8 combines with J gene TRBJ1-1; no reliable D call. The CDR3 covers 13 residues. Germline V gene lookup returns CDR1 SGHVS and CDR2 FQNEAQ. V lost 5 bases to trimming and J lost 10 bases, with 17 bases between them. The DNA of the CDR3 is TGTGCCAGCAGCCCCTTCGGGGTATGGTTAGCTTTCTTT. It specifies CASSPFGVWLAFF.

This clone has a single count. V usage is TRBV27 and J usage is TRBJ1-2; 9 nucleotides line up with TRBD1. V was clipped by 5 bases and J by 3 bases; unmatched bases: 13. Germline loops: CDR1 MNHEY, CDR2 SMNVEV (reference sequence). This CDR3 comprises 17 residues. Written as DNA, the CDR3 is TGTGCCAGCAGTCTCACAGGGGGCGCCGGGGGAGACTATGGCTACACCTTC. The encoded protein is CASSLTGGAGGDYGYTF.

V and J are TRBV6-2 or TRBV6-3 and TRBJ1-3; 7 nucleotides align to TRBD1. Germline CDR1 reads MNHEY; CDR2 reads SVGEGT. The CDR3 covers 16 residues. V trimming: 4 bases; J trimming: 2 bases; junction bases outside the gene matches: 8. CDR3 sequence (DNA): TGTGCCAGCAGTTTCGACCAGGGGGTCCCTGGAAACACCATATATTTT. Its protein is CASSFDQGVPGNTIYF.

The rearrangement joins TRBV6-6 to TRBJ2-2, with TRBD1 matching 9 bases. The CDR3 is 16 residues long. Germline V gene lookup returns CDR1 MNHNY and CDR2 SVGAGI (reference sequence). After removal of 0 bases from V and 8 bases from J, the junction contained 7 bases not matched to a gene. The CDR3 DNA sequence: TGTGCCAGCAGTTACTCGGTCCCGGGACAGGGAGGGGAGCTGTTTTTT. Its translation is CASSYSVPGQGGELFF.

The V call is TRBV11-3, the J call TRBJ2-2; D is uncertain. This CDR3 comprises 12 residues. Germline-derived CDR1 and CDR2 are SGHNT and YENEEA. Between the trimmed V and J ends, which lost 1 base and 7 bases, there was a span of 4 bases. CDR3 nucleotide sequence: TGTGCCAGCAGCTTAGTTGGCGGGGAGCTGTTTTTT. Translated, it gives CASSLVGGELFF.